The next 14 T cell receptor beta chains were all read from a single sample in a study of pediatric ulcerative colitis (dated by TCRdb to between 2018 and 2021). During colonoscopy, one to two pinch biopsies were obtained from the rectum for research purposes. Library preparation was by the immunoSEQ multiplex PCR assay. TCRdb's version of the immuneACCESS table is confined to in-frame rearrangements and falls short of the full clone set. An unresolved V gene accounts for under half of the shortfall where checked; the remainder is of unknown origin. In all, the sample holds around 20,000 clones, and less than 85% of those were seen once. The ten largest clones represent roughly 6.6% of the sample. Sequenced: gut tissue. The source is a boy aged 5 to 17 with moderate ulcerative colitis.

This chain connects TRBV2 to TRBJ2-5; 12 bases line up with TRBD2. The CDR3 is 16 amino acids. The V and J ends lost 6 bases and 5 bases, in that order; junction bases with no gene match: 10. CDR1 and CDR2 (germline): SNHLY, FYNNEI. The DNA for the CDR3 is TGTGCCAGCAGAGGTCGACTAGCGGGAGCAGGCGAGACCCAGTACTTC. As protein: CASRGRLAGAGETQYF.

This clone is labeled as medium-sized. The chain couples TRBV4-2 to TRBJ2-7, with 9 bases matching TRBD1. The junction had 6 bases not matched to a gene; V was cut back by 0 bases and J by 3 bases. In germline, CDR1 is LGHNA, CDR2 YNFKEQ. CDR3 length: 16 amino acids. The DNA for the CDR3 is TGTGCCAGCAGCCAAGAGGGACAGGGACAGAACTACGAGCAGTACTTC. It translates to CASSQEGQGQNYEQYF.

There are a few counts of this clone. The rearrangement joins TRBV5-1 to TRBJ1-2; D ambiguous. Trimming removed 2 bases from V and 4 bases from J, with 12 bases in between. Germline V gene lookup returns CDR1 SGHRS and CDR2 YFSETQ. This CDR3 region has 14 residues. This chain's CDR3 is CASSFSPAGYGYTF. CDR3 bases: TGCGCCAGCAGCTTTTCCCCGGCAGGCTATGGCTACACCTTC.

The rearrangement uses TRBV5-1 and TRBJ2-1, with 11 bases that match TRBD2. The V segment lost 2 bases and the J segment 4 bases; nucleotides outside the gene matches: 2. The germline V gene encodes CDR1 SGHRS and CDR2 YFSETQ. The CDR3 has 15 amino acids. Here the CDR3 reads CASSLRLAGYNEQFF. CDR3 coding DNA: TGCGCCAGCAGCTTACGACTAGCGGGATACAATGAGCAGTTCTTC.

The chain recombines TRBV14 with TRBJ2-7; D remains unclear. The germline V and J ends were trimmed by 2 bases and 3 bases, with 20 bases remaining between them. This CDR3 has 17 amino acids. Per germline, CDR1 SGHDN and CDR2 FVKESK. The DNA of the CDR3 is TGTGCCAGCAGCCAAATAGCCTCAACGACTTCAATCTACGAGCAGTACTTC. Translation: CASSQIASTTSIYEQYF.

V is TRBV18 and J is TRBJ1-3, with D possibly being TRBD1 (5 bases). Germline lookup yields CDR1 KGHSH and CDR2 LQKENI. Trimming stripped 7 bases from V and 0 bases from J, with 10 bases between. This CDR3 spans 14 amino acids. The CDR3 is CASFQGYSGNTIYF. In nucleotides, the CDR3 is TGTGCCAGCTTCCAGGGCTACTCTGGAAACACCATATATTTT.

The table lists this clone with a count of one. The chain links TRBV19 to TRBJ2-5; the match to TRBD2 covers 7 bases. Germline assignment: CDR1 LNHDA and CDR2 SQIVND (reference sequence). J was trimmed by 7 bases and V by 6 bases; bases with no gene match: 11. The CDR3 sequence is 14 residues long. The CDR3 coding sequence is TGTGCCAGTAGAGGGAGGGAGGGATTGGGGACCCAGTACTTC. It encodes CASRGREGLGTQYF.

The CDR3 reads CASSQELTSGGGGGYTF. The CDR3 DNA sequence: TGCGCCAGCAGCCAAGAATTAACGTCAGGGGGCGGAGGTGGCTACACCTTC. V and J are TRBV4-3 and TRBJ1-2; the match to TRBD1 covers 8 bases. V shed 0 bases, J shed 7 bases, and the junction held 13 bases outside the gene matches. The CDR3 has 17 residues. CDR1 is LGHNA and CDR2 is YSLEER in the germline V gene.

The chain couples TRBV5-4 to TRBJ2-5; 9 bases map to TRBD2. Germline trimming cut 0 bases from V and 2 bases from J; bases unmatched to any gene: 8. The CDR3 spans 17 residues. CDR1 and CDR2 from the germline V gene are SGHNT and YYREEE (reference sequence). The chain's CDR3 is CASSLVWLAGIQETQYF. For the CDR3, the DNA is TGTGCCAGCAGCTTGGTCTGGCTAGCGGGAATACAAGAGACCCAGTACTTC.

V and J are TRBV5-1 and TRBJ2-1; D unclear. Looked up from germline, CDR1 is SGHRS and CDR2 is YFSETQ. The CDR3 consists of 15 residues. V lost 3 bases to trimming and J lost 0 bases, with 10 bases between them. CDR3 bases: TGCGCCAGCAGCTGGCAGGCCTCCTCCTACAATGAGCAGTTCTTC. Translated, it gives CASSWQASSYNEQFF. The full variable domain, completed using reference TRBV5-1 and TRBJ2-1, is KAGVTQTPRYLIKTRGQQVTLSCSPISGHRSVSWYQQTPGQGLQFLFEYFSETQRNKGNFPGRFSGRQFSNSRSEMNVSTLELGDSALYLCASSWQASSYNEQFFGPGTRLTVL.

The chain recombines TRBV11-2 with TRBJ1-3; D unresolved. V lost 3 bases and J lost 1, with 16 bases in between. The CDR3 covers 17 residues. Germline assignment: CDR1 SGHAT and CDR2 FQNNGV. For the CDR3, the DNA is TGTGCCAGCAGCTTCCCACCTACCCGTGGATCTGGAAACACCATATATTTT. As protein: CASSFPPTRGSGNTIYF.

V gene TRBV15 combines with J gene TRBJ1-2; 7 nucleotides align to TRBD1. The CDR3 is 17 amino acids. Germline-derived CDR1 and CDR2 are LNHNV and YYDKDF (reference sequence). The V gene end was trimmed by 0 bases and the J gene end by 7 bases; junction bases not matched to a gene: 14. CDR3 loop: CATSRDKSQGVRGGYTF. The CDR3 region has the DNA TGTGCCACCAGCAGAGATAAGAGCCAGGGGGTTAGGGGTGGCTACACCTTC.

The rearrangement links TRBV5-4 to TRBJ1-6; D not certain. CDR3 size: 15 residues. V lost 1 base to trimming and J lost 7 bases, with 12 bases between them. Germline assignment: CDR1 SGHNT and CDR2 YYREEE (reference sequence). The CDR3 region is CASSLSGVENSPLHF. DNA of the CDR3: TGTGCCAGCAGCTTGTCCGGGGTAGAGAATTCACCCCTCCACTTT.

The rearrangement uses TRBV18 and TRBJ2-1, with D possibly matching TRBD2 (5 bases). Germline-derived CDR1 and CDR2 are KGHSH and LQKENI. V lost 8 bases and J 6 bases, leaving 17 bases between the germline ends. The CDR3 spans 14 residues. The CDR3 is CASLPSREGNEQFF. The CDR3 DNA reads TGTGCCAGCCTACCCTCCCGTGAGGGCAATGAGCAGTTCTTC. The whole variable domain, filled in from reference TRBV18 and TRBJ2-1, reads NAGVMQNPRHLVRRRGQEARLRCSPMKGHSHVYWYRQLPEEGLKFMVYLQKENIIDESGMPKERFSAEFPKEGPSILRIQQVVRGDSAAYFCASLPSREGNEQFFGPGTRLTVL.